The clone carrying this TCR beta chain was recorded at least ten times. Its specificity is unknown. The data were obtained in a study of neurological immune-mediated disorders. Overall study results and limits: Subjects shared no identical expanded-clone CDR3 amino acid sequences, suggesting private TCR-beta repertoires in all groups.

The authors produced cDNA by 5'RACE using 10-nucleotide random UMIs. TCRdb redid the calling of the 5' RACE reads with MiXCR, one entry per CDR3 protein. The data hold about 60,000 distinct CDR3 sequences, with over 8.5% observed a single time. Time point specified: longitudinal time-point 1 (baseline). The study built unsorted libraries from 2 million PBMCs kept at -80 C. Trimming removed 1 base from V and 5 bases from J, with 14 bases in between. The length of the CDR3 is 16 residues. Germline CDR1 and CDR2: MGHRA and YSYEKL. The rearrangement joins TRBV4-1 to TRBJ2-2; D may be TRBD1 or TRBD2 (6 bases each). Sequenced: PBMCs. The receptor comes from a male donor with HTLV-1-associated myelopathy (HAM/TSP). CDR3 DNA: TGCGCCAGCAGCCAAGTGCCGGGGGCCAGTACCGGGGAGCTGTTTTTT. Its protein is CASSQVPGASTGELFF.